This TCR beta chain was captured in a study of T cells in Graves' hyperthyroidism and ophthalmopathy. Study at large: Staff took peripheral blood when the initial diagnosis was made, before any treatment began.

There were TCR beta CDR3 regions amplified from RNA transcripts. An initial round of RT-PCR targeting the TCR CDR3 relied on the HTBI primer set. TCRdb ran MiXCR on the multiplex PCR reads and lists one entry per CDR3 protein. This repertoire shows approximately 250,000 distinct CDR3 sequences, approximately 24% found once; its top ten account for under 40%. A Clinical Activity Score of at least 3, a NOSPECS grade of at least 4 and a duration under 3 months were recorded in the ophthalmopathy patients. Uncontrolled infection, other autoimmune disease, pregnancy or lactation disqualified patients from enrolment. Orbital computed tomography, thyroid ultrasound, serum thyroxine and TRAb, and clinical symptoms together informed the diagnoses. Looked up from germline, CDR1 is DFQATT and CDR2 is SNEGSKA (reference sequence). This CDR3 has 16 residues. V trimming: 6 bases; J trimming: 2 bases; junction bases outside the gene matches: 15.

What was sequenced was blood. This sequence was found in a woman aged 40 to 50 with Graves' ophthalmopathy. This sequence joins TRBV20-1 and TRBJ2-5, with TRBD2 matching over 7 bases. This CDR3 is CSARFFRGVGQETQYF. The DNA of the CDR3 is TGCAGTGCCCGATTCTTCCGGGGGGTAGGGCAAGAGACCCAGTACTTC.